This T cell receptor beta chain was documented in a study of T cell repertoires in cytomegalovirus infection. Study details: Matching HLA type, along with CMV infection, was indicated by public TCR beta signatures.

Study conclusions and caveats: Cumulated frequencies of public TCR beta families served to identify carriers of CMV plus the relevant HLA. The ex vivo response was dominated by HLA-C-restricted CMV-specific TCR beta clonotypes.

There are 12 residues in the CDR3. Trimming removed 9 bases from V and 5 bases from J, with 12 bases in between. Points on this clonotype: As yet, its antigen is unknown.

TCRdb processed the reads anew with MiXCR; each CDR3 protein has one entry. The top ten clones hold around a third of a sample with around 110,000 distinct CDR3 sequences, over 9.5% of them seen once. The chain joins TRBV12-3 or TRBV12-4 to TRBJ2-3; D not resolved. The TCR was taken from a human donor in good health (CMV status not recorded). Some clones in this sample may be carry-over from other donors' samples. The source material was PBMCs, sequenced either directly or after in vitro stimulation (not recorded which). The CDR3 sequence: CASTTLGDTQYF. In DNA, the CDR3 is TGTGCCAGTACGACCCTTGGAGATACGCAGTATTTT.